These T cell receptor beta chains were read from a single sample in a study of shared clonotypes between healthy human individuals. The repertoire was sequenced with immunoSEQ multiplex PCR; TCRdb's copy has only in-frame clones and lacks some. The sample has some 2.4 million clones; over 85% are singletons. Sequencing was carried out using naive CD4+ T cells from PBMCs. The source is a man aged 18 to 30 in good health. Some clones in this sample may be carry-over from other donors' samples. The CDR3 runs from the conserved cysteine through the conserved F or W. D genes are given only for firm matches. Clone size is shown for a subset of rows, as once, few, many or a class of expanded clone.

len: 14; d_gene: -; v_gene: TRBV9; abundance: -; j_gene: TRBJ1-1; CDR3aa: CASSEGGANTEAFF; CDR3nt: TGTGCCAGCAGCGAGGGGGGGGCGAACACTGAAGCTTTCTTT
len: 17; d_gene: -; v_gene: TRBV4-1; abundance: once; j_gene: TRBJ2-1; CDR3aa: CASSQLFTGSGEDEQFF; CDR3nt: TGCGCCAGCAGCCAACTCTTCACCGGATCAGGGGAGGATGAGCAGTTCTTC
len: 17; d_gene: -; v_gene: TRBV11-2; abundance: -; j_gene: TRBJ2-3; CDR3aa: CASSPIAGRWGTDTQYF; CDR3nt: TGTGCCAGCAGCCCTATTGCAGGGAGGTGGGGCACAGATACGCAGTATTTT
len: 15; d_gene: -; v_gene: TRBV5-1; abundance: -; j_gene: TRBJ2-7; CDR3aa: CASSLVGGRAYEQYF; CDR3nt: TGCGCCAGCAGCTTGGTCGGCGGAAGGGCCTACGAGCAGTACTTC
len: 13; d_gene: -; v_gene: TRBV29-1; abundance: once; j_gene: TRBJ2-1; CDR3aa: CSASPGVYNEQFF; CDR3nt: TGCAGCGCTTCTCCAGGGGTCTACAATGAGCAGTTCTTC
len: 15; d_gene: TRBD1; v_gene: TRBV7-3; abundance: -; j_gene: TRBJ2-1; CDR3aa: CASSQDRGRWNEQFF; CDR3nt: TGTGCCAGCAGCCAAGACAGGGGGCGGTGGAATGAGCAGTTCTTC
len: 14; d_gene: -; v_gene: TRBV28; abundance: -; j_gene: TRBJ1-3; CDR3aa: CASSLGTGRNTIYF; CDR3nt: TGTGCCAGCAGTTTAGGTACAGGGAGAAACACCATATATTTT
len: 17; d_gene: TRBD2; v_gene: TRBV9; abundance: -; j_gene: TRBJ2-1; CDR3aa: CASSPGGLAGGDNEQFF; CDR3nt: TGTGCCAGCAGTCCCGGGGGGCTAGCGGGAGGAGATAATGAGCAGTTCTTC
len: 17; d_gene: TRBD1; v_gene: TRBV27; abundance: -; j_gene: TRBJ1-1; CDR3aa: CASSSRHLPTGDTEAFF; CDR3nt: TGTGCCAGCAGTTCCCGACACCTACCCACAGGGGACACTGAAGCTTTCTTT
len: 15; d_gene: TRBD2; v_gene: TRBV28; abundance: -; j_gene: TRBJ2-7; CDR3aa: CASRRTSGRSYEQYF; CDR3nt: TGTGCCAGCAGGCGGACTAGCGGGAGATCCTACGAGCAGTACTTC
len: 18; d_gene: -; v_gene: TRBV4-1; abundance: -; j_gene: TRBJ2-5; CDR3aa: CASSQISFNLRHQETQYF; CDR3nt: TGCGCCAGCAGCCAGATTAGCTTTAATTTAAGGCATCAAGAGACCCAGTACTTC
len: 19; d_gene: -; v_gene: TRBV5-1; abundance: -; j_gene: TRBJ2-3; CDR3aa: CASSLAKGSGSSSTDTQYF; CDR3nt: TGCGCCAGCAGCTTGGCCAAGGGATCGGGATCCTCTAGCACAGATACGCAGTATTTT
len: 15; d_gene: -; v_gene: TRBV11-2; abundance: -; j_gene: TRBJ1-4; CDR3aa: CASSSPRGSNEKLFF; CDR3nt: TGTGCCAGCAGCTCCCCCAGGGGTTCTAATGAAAAACTGTTTTTT
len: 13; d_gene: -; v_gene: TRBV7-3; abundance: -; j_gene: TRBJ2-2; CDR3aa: CASSRLNTGELFF; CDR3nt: TGTGCCAGCAGCCGTCTTAACACCGGGGAGCTGTTTTTT
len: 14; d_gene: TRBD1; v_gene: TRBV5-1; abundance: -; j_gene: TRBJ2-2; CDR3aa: CASRWDSTTGELFF; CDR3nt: TGCGCCAGCAGATGGGACAGTACTACCGGGGAGCTGTTTTTT
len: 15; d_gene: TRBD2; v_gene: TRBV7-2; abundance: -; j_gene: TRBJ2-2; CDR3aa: CASSVWTSNTGELFF; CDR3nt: TGTGCCAGCAGCGTATGGACTAGCAACACCGGGGAGCTGTTTTTT
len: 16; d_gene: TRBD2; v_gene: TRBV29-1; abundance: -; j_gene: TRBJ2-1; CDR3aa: CSVEGVAGGIYNEQFF; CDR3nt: TGCAGCGTTGAAGGGGTAGCGGGAGGAATTTACAATGAGCAGTTCTTC
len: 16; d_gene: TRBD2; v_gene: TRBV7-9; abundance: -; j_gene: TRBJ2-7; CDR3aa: CASSAPGLAGRGEQYF; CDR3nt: TGTGCCAGCAGCGCCCCGGGACTAGCGGGAAGGGGCGAGCAGTACTTC
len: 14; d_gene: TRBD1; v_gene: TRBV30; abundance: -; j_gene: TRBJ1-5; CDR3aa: CAWSLDRSNQPQHF; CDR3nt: TGTGCCTGGAGTCTGGACAGGAGCAATCAGCCCCAGCATTTT
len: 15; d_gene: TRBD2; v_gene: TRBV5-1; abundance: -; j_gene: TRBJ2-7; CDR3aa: CASSLVGGFAYEQYF; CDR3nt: TGCGCCAGCAGCTTAGTGGGAGGGTTCGCGTACGAGCAGTACTTC
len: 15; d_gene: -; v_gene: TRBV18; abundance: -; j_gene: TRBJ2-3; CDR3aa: CASSPNREAADTQYF; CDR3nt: TGTGCCAGCTCACCTAACAGGGAAGCGGCAGATACGCAGTATTTT
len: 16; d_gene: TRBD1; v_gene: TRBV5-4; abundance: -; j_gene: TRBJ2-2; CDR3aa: CASSPRTGGRTGELFF; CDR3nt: TGTGCCAGCAGCCCTAGGACAGGGGGCAGAACCGGGGAGCTGTTTTTT